The sequence of this T cell receptor (beta chain) was determined in a study of human T cells and chemical hapten exposure. Study conclusions and caveats: Donors, who had alopecia, may show an immune response that differs from healthy people's. Controls had significantly fewer large CDR3 similarity clusters than were formed by expanded TCRs.

Germline loops: CDR1 LGHDT, CDR2 YNNKEL (reference sequence). CDR3 length equals 15 residues. The V end was cut by 1 base, the J end by 9 bases, with 13 bases between. TCRdb reanalysed the RACE reads using MiXCR and keeps one entry per CDR3 protein. Seen here are more than 85,000 distinct CDR3 sequences, approximately 11% observed once, and the top ten hold under 2.5%. Time point reported: patch test 2, 6 weeks after DPC sensitization. Stated treatment: therapeutic diphenylcyclopropenone sensitization with weekly scalp DPC. Suited to DPC and affected by alopecia, the donors ranged from 18 to 70 years old. This clonotype was detected a few times. No antigen is known for it.

The TCR was taken from a man in his forties with alopecia areata. Some clones in this sample may be carry-over from other donors' samples. The genes are TRBV3-1 and TRBJ1-6; TRBD1 might be the D (5 bases). The sample consisted of whole blood, taken in connection with sensitization to the hapten diphenylcyclopropenone (DPC). CDR3 sequence reads: CASSQVGGSGSPLHF. As DNA, the CDR3 is TGTGCCAGCAGCCAAGTGGGGGGGAGTGGTTCACCCCTCCACTTT.